This T cell receptor (beta chain) was retrieved from a study of cytomegalovirus exposure and HLA in healthy donors. Study-level points and caveats: Whilst most TCR sequences proved rare, a subset of public TCRs occurred across many donors.

A remark on this clone: The antigen is unknown.

Primers included in the PCR were 60 Vbeta and 13 Jbeta primers. Generated by immunoSEQ multiplex PCR, the TCRdb table keeps only in-frame clones and is missing some. Of under 110,000 clones detected, about 75% appear once; the ten largest clones hold roughly 2.5%. The CDR3 extends over 13 amino acids. Trimming cost V 6 bases and J 2 bases; bases outside gene matches: 3. CDR1 is SGHDT and CDR2 is YYEEEE in the germline V gene. What was sequenced was PBMCs. This TCR was sampled from a man in his forties in good health and CMV-seronegative. The chain recombines TRBV5-6 with TRBJ2-3, with TRBD2 identical over 7 bases. DNA for the CDR3: TGTGCCAGCACTAGCGGTTCCACAGATACGCAGTATTTT. Translation: CASTSGSTDTQYF.